Following are 10 T cell receptor beta chains from one sample sequenced in a study of Graves' ophthalmopathy and Graves' hyperthyroidism. Investigators amplified TCR beta CDR3 regions from RNA transcripts. First-round RT-PCR relied on HTBI primers, and a second-round multiplex PCR came next. TCRdb used MiXCR to reprocess the multiplex PCR reads, holding one entry per CDR3 protein. The repertoire consists of roughly 400,000 distinct CDR3 sequences, with about 18% occurring once and the leading ten covering roughly 2.4%. The sequenced material came from peripheral blood. The receptors derive from an adult woman with stable Graves' hyperthyroidism.

This clonotype was seen only a few times. The chain has TRBV4-2 and TRBJ2-7; D is unclear. The length of the CDR3 is 14 residues. In germline, CDR1 is LGHNA, CDR2 YNFKEQ. V was clipped by 0 bases and J by 7 bases, with 13 bases between them. This CDR3 reads CASSQDDSLQEQYF. The CDR3 region has the DNA TGTGCCAGCAGCCAAGATGACTCCTTGCAGGAGCAGTACTTC.

Note on this clonotype: A much larger clone differs by one base, so this may be a read error. The gene calls are TRBV6-2 or TRBV6-3 and TRBJ2-7, with D possibly matching TRBD1 (6 bases). The germline CDR1 and CDR2 sequences are MNHEY and SVGEGT. This CDR3 region has 14 residues. The CDR3 nucleotides read TGTGCCAGCAGCCTACCCGACAGGTTCGACGAGCAGTCCTTC. Its translation is CASSLPDRFDEQSF.

This clonotype was counted ten times or more. The chain employs TRBV7-2 and TRBJ2-7; 9 nucleotides line up with TRBD2. Germline lookup yields CDR1 SGHTA and CDR2 FQGNSA. The length of the CDR3 is 14 residues. Losses at the gene ends were 5 bases for V and 3 bases for J; bases not matched to a gene: 5. The CDR3 sequence is CASSETSGFYEQYF. The DNA for the CDR3 is TGTGCCAGCAGCGAAACTAGCGGGTTCTACGAGCAGTACTTC.

This clonotype was seen a few times. The chain recombines TRBV18 with TRBJ2-7; D call uncertain. Germline CDR1 is KGHSH and CDR2 is LQKENI. Trimming took 2 bases from V and 8 from J, leaving 10 bases between them. This CDR3 is 12 amino acids long. The CDR3 DNA follows: TGTGCCAGCTCACCAGAAACAGAGAAGCAGTACTTC. Encoded protein: CASSPETEKQYF. The complete variable domain, with remaining parts taken from reference TRBV18 and TRBJ2-7, reads NAGVMQNPRHLVRRRGQEARLRCSPMKGHSHVYWYRQLPEEGLKFMVYLQKENIIDESGMPKERFSAEFPKEGPSILRIQQVVRGDSAAYFCASSPETEKQYFGPGTRLTVT.

In its sample, this clonotype was seen once. This sequence joins TRBV13 and TRBJ1-2; 9 nucleotides agree with TRBD1. The CDR3 loop spans 16 amino acids. The junction had 12 bases not matched to a gene; V was cut back by 3 bases and J by 7 bases. Germline V gene lookup returns CDR1 PRHDT and CDR2 FYEKMQ (reference sequence). The chain's CDR3 is CASSFSGQGLFGGYTF. In DNA form, the CDR3 reads TGTGCCAGCAGCTTTTCGGGACAGGGTCTGTTTGGTGGCTACACCTTC.

This clonotype has ten or more counts. The chain couples TRBV29-1 to TRBJ2-5; 8 bases map to TRBD1. The CDR3 has 14 amino acids. The germline V gene has CDR1 SQVTM and CDR2 ANQGSEA. The ends lost 6 bases at V and 5 bases at J; junction bases unmatched: 11. DNA of the CDR3: TGCAGCGTCCGGGTTCAGGGGGCGGGGGAGACCCAGTACTTC. Its translation: CSVRVQGAGETQYF.

There are many counts of this clonotype. The J gene is TRBJ2-5, the V gene TRBV4-3, with D tentatively TRBD1 or TRBD2 (6 bases each). Germline CDR1 reads LGHNA; CDR2 reads YSLEER. The CDR3 has 13 residues. Trimming took off 3 bases at V and 9 bases at J, with 14 bases between the two ends. This CDR3 reads CASSQSERGAQYF. The CDR3 DNA reads TGCGCCAGCAGCCAGTCCGAGAGGGGGGCCCAGTACTTC.

In its sample, this clonotype was seen many times. The chain has TRBV6-2 or TRBV6-3 and TRBJ2-2, with a weak D call TRBD1 (5 bases). CDR1 and CDR2 from the germline V gene are MNHEY and SVGEGT. The CDR3 is made up of 15 amino acids. V lost 0 bases to trimming and J lost 4 bases, with 9 bases between them. CDR3 residues: CASSYSFRATGELFF. In DNA form, the CDR3 reads TGTGCCAGCAGTTACTCGTTCAGGGCCACCGGGGAGCTGTTTTTT.

As to this clonotype: The DNA is omitted, as the CDR3 cannot be located on it reliably, and the CDR3 follows TCRdb's listing. V is TRBV5-1 and J is TRBJ1-2. Per germline, CDR1 SGHRS and CDR2 YFSETQ. The CDR3 has 16 amino acids, counting both end residues. CDR3 in amino acids: CVCSLEVLPSNYGCTF.

This clonotype was counted ten times or more. The rearrangement links TRBV7-2 to TRBJ1-1; no reliable D call. Germline V gene sequence: CDR1 SGHTA, CDR2 FQGNSA. The CDR3 is made up of 14 amino acids. Trimming took 3 bases from V and 1 from J, leaving 9 bases between them. CDR3 protein: CASSLTPENTEAFF. The CDR3 nucleotides read TGTGCCAGCAGCTTGACGCCCGAGAACACTGAAGCTTTCTTT.